This T cell receptor (beta chain) was identified in a study of T-cell reconstitution after alpha-beta-depleted transplantation in children (dated by TCRdb to the mid-2010s). The study in broad terms: The study quantitatively tracked T-cell immune reconstitution after TCRalphabeta/CD19-depleted allogeneic hematopoietic cell transplantation in children using TCR repertoire profiling. Broader findings and caveats from the paper: The apparently early alphabetaT-cell count recovery about two months after transplant was reportedly dependent on only several hundred rapidly expanded clones derived from non-depleted graft cells. In some patients, the high TCRbeta diversity seen at day 60 was put down to recipient T cells and intrathymic progenitors that had survived conditioning. Over subsequent months, a decline in hyperexpanded clone frequencies was noted, and after one year, T-cell counts and TCRbeta diversity were mostly ascribed to newly produced T cells.

The CDR3 numbers 13 residues from cysteine through phenylalanine. Of the read, only the CDR3 DNA is kept; its 39 bases are in frame from base 1. V gives up 6 bases and J gives up 2 bases, and the segment between their germline ends measures 9 bases. The table lists this clonotype with a few counts. Its antigen remains unidentified. The input lacks base qualities; no much larger clone sits a single base away. To prepare the library, PCR was applied. Sequencing used an Illumina HiSeq 2500. TCR library preparation used molecular barcoding, with unique molecular identifiers applied to normalize quantification of the TCRbeta repertoire. The raw public data were reprocessed by TCRdb itself: fastp quality trimming at Q25, MiXCR clonotype calling, in-frame beta chains only. Each CDR3 protein appears once, grouped with its most common genes and DNA. The sample profile shows around 490,000 distinct CDR3 sequences; about an eighth of them were found once. The ten largest clones take up around 15% of the sample.

The sample's treatment or condition, from its label and the paper: allogeneic hematopoietic cell transplantation with graft depleted of TCRalphabeta T cells and CD19 B cells. The children who served as transplant recipients had been given grafts of TCRalphabeta/CD19-depleted allogeneic hematopoietic cells. The V and J genes are TRBV12-3 or TRBV12-4 and TRBJ2-3, with no D gene named confidently. The sequence came from a female patient between 2 and 15 years old who had a stem cell transplant for aplastic anemia, so the T cells may come from the graft donor. Sample: PBMCs, mostly from graft donor cells, taken 180 days after TCRalphabeta/CD19-depleted stem cell transplant. CDR3 region: CASRAPNTDTQYF. Read as DNA, the sequence is TGTGCCAGCAGAGCTCCTAACACAGATACGCAGTATTTT.